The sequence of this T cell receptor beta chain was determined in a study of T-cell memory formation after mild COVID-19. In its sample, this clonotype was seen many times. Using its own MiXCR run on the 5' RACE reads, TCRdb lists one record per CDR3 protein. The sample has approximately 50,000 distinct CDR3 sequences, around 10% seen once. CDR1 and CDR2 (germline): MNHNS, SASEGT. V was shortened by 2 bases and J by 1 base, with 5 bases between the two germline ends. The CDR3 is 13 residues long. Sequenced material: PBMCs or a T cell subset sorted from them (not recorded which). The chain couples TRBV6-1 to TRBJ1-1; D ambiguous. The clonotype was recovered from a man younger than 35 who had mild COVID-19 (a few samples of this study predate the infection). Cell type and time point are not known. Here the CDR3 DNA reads TGTGCCAGCAGTGAATCCGGGAACACTGAAGCTTTCTTT. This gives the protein CASSESGNTEAFF.